In this sample, the clone carrying this T cell receptor (beta chain) turned up a few times. What it recognizes is unknown. The data are from a study of T cell repertoires in cytomegalovirus infection. The CDR3 covers 13 residues. V was pared by 3 bases and J by 7 bases, with 10 bases between. TCRdb reprocessed the reads via MiXCR and lists one record per CDR3 protein. This sample has fewer than 900,000 distinct CDR3 sequences, with about 27% found just once. This sequence was found in a human donor in good health (CMV status not recorded). Some clones in this sample may be carry-over from other donors' samples. The material sequenced was cultured CD8+ T cells from PBMCs, taken from culture after CMV antigen stimulation. The chain links TRBV12-3 or TRBV12-4 to TRBJ1-5; no clear D. CDR3 sequence (DNA): TGTGCCAGCAGTTTGTTACTAGGACAGCCCCAGCATTTT. Translated: CASSLLLGQPQHF.